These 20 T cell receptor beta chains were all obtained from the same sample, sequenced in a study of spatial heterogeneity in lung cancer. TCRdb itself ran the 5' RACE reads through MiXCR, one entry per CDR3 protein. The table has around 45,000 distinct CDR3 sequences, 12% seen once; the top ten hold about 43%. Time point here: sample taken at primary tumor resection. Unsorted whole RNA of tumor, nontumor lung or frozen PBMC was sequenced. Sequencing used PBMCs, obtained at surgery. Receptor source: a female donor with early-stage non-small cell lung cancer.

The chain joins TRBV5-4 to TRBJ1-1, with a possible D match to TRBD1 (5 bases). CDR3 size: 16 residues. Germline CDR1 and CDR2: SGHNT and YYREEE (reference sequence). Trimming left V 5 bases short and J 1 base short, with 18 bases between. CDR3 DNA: TGTGCCAGCAGTATATCAGGGCGCGCCTGGAACACTGAAGCTTTCTTT. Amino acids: CASSISGRAWNTEAFF.

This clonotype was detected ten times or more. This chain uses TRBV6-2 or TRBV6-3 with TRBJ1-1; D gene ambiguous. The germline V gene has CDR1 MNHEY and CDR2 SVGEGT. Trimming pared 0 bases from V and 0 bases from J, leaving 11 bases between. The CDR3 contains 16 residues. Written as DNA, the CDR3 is TGTGCCAGCAGTTACTCGTCCCTGGTCGTGAACACTGAAGCTTTCTTT. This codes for CASSYSSLVVNTEAFF.

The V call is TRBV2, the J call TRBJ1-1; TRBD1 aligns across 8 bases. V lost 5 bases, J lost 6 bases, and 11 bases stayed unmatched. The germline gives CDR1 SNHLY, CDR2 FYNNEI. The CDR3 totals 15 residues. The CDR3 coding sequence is TGTGCCAGCAGTTACTCAGGACAGGGATCAGCTGAAGCTTTCTTT. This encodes CASSYSGQGSAEAFF.

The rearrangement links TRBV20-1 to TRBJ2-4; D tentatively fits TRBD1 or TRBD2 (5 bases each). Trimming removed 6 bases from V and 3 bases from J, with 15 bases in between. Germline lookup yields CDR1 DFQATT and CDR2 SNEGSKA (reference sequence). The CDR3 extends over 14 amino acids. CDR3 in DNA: TGCAGTGCCAGGGCCTTCCGGGGCAAAAACATTCAGTACTTC. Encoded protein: CSARAFRGKNIQYF.

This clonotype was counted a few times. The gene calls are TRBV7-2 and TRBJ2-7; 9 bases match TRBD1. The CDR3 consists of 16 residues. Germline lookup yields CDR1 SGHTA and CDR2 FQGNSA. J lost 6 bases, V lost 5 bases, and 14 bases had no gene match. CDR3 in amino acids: CASSTTFRDRAREQYF. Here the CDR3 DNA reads TGTGCCAGCAGCACAACCTTCCGGGACAGGGCCCGCGAGCAGTACTTC.

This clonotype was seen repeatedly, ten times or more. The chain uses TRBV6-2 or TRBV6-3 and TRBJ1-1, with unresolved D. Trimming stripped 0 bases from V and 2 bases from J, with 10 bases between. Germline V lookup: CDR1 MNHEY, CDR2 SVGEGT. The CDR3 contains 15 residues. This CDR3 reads CASSYSKSRNTEAFF. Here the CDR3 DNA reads TGTGCCAGCAGTTACTCGAAAAGCAGAAACACTGAAGCTTTCTTT.

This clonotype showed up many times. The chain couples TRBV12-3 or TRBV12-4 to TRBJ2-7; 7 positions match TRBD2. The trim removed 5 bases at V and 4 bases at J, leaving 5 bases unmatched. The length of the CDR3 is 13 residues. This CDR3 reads CASSSGESYEQYF. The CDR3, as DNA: TGTGCCAGCAGTAGCGGGGAGAGTTACGAGCAGTACTTC.

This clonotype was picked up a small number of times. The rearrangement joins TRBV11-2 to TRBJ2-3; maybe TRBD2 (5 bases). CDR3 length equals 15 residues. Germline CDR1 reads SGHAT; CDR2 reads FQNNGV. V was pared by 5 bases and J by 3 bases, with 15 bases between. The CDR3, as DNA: TGTGCCAGCAGCGCCGGGGAGTCTGCGACAGATACGCAGTATTTT. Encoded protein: CASSAGESATDTQYF.

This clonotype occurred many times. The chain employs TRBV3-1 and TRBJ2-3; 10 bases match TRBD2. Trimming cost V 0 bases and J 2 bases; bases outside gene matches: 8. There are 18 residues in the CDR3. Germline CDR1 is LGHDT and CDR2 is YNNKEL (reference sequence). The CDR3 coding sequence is TGTGCCAGCAGCCAAGACCCCATGGGACTAGCGACCACAGATACGCAGTATTTT. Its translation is CASSQDPMGLATTDTQYF.

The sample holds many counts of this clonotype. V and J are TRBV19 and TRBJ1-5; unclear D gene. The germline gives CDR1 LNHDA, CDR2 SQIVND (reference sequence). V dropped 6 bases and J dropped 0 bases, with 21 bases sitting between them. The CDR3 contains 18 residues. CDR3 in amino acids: CASSSPRSRGNSNQPQHF. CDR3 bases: TGTGCCAGTAGCTCCCCCCGGAGCCGCGGGAATAGCAATCAGCCCCAGCATTTT.

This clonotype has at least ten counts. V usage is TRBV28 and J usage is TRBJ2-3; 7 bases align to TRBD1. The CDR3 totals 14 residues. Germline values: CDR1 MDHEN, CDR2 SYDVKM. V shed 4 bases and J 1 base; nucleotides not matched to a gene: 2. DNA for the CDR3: TGTGCCAGCAGTTGGCAGGGGGGCACAGATACGCAGTATTTT. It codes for CASSWQGGTDTQYF.

As DNA, the CDR3 is TGTGCCAGCAGTTTATCCCCCCAGGCCTCCTACACAGATACGCAGTATTTT. Protein sequence: CASSLSPQASYTDTQYF. The chain has TRBV27 and TRBJ2-3, with D hard to call. CDR1 MNHEY and CDR2 SMNVEV come from the germline V gene (reference sequence). This CDR3 has 17 amino acids. V dropped 0 bases and J dropped 2 bases, with 15 bases sitting between them.

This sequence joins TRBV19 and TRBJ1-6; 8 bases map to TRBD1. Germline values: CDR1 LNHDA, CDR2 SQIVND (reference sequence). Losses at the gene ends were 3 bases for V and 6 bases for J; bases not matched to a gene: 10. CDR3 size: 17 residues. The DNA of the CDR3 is TGTGCCAGTAGTATCGACAGGGGATCAGGGGGTAATTCACCCCTCCACTTT. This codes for CASSIDRGSGGNSPLHF.

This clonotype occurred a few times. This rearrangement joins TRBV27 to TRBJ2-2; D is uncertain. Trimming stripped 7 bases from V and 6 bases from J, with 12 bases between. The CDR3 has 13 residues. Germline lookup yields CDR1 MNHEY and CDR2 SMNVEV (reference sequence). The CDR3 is CASTVKPAGELFF. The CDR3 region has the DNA TGTGCCAGCACCGTGAAGCCGGCCGGGGAGCTGTTTTTT.

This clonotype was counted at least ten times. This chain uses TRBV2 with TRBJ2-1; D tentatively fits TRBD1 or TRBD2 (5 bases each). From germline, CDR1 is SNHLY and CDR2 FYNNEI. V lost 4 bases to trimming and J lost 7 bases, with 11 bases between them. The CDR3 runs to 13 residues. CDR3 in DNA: TGTGCCAGCAGTGGAGCAGGGACGAATGAGCAGTTCTTC. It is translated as CASSGAGTNEQFF. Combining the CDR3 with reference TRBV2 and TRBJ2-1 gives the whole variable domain EPEVTQTPSHQVTQMGQEVILRCVPISNHLYFYWYRQILGQKVEFLVSFYNNEISEKSEIFDDQFSVERPDGSNFTLKIRSTKLEDSAMYFCASSGAGTNEQFFGPGTRLTVL.

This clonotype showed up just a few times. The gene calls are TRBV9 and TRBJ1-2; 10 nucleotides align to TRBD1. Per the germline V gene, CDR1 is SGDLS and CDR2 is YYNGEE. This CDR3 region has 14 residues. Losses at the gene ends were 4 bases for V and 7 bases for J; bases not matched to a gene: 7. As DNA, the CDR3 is TGTGCCAGCAGCCCTCAGACAGGGGGCGGTGGCTACACCTTC. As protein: CASSPQTGGGGYTF. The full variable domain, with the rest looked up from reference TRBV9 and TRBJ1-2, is DSGVTQTPKHLITATGQRVTLRCSPRSGDLSVYWYQQSLDQGLQFLIQYYNGEERAKGNILERFSAQQFPDLHSELNLSSLELGDSALYFCASSPQTGGGGYTFGSGTRLTVV.

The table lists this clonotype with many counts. The CDR3 coding sequence is TGTGCCAGTAGTATGAGGGCCCCCGGGACCGGAACGTCAGATACGCAGTATTTT. This translates into CASSMRAPGTGTSDTQYF. This chain joins TRBV19 and TRBJ2-3, with D perhaps TRBD1 or TRBD2 (5 bases each). The germline V gene encodes CDR1 LNHDA and CDR2 SQIVND (reference sequence). The ends were cut back, 3 bases at V and 4 bases at J, with 23 bases in the middle. CDR3 size: 18 residues.

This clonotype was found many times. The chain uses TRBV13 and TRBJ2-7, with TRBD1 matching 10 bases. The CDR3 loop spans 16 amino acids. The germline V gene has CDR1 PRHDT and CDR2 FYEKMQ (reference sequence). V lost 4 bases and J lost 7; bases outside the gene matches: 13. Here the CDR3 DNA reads TGTGCCAGCAGCTACCTTTCGGGACAGGGGTCGGATGAGCAGTACTTC. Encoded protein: CASSYLSGQGSDEQYF.

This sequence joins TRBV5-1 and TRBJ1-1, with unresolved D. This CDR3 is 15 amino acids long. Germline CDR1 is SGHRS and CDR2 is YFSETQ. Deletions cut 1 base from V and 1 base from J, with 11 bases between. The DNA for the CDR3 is TGCGCCAGCAGCTTGAGCAACCGGCAGAACACTGAAGCTTTCTTT. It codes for CASSLSNRQNTEAFF.

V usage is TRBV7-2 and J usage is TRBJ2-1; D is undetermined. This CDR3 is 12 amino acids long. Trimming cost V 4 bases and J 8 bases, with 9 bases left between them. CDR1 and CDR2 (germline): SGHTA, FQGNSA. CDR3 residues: CASSYDSDEQFF. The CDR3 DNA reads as TGTGCCAGCAGCTATGACTCGGATGAGCAGTTCTTC. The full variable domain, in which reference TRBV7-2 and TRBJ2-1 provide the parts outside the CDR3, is GAGVSQSPSNKVTEKGKDVELRCDPISGHTALYWYRQSLGQGLEFLIYFQGNSAPDKSGLPSDRFSAERTGGSVSTLTIQRTQQEDSAVYLCASSYDSDEQFFGPGTRLTVL.